This T cell receptor beta chain was captured in a study of blood T cell repertoires in COVID-19. Trimming shortened V by 4 bases and J by 7 bases, and 11 bases separated the two germline ends. This CDR3 has 13 residues. Per the germline V gene, CDR1 is LGHNA and CDR2 is YNFKEQ. Repertoires were generated with immunoSEQ multiplex PCR, while TCRdb's copy carries only in-frame clones and drops some. The table has nearly 400,000 clones, 85% to 90% seen once. Sequencing was performed on PBMCs or T cells enriched from blood (not recorded which). This TCR derives from a woman in her 30s who had recovered from COVID-19. This chain links TRBV4-2 with TRBJ1-3; D call uncertain. CDR3 loop: CASSRYPGNTIYF. The CDR3 DNA reads as TGTGCCAGCAGCCGCTACCCGGGGAACACCATATATTTT.